Reported below is one T cell receptor (beta chain). What this receptor recognizes is not known. Base-call qualities are not available, and no considerably larger clone is one nucleotide away. The CDR3 regions of human TCRbeta chains were analyzed by immunosequencing. The original pipeline was this. TCRs in the repertoires were matched against a reference library of SARS-CoV-2-specific TCRs that had been generated with the MIRA antigen-specificity platform. Breadth was defined as the fraction of unique TCRs that were SARS-CoV-2-associated, and depth was defined as the fraction of total T cells that were SARS-CoV-2-associated. Using the MIRA data, each spike-specific TCR was mapped to the spike region that the TCR reacts to and placed in a CD4 or CD8 class. Log10-transformed breadth and depth values were compared by one-way ANOVA with Sidak's multiple comparisons tests. Sourced from immuneACCESS, this table was stored by TCRdb with only in-frame sequences that have V and J called. A share of the clones is absent; for the studies checked, an unresolved V gene accounts for under half, and the remainder has no known explanation. The D gene and trimming were derived from the DNA, and the V and J assignments and clone size from that table. The sample table contains approximately 130,000 clones; only one count was recorded for almost 85% of them. Together, the top ten hold 7.9% of the sample.

This sample was included in a study of T cell responses to AZD1222 COVID-19 vaccine (dated by TCRdb to 2020 to 2022). For the study in its entirety: TCR sequencing covered 230 to 250 trial participants: around 210 given two doses of AZD1222 and approximately 26 given two doses of MenACWY control vaccine. Trial participants were enrolled by age into 18-55, 56-69 and 70-plus year subgroups, with roughly 150, 30 and 60 TCR-sequenced participants respectively.

What this sample's time point label stands for: about 28 days (+/-7) after the second vaccine dose. The sample's treatment or condition label, decoded: meningococcal conjugate vaccine given as trial control. The vaccinee samples were drawn from two UK trials, COV001 and COV002, one of which was a single-blind randomized controlled phase 2/3 trial testing AZD1222 (ChAdOx1 nCoV-19) in healthy adults. Trial participant PBMC samples were collected at day 0 and day 28 after the second dose for TCRbeta chain sequencing. What the work shows at the level of the full study, not this receptor alone: Because no samples from the day 14 peak response were available, repertoires could be characterized only after the peak T cell response. Reportedly, almost half of the unique spike-specific TCRs recognized epitopes lying outside the regions that are mutated in the B.1.351 and B.1.1.7 variants. The vaccine-associated CD4 TCRs covered the entire spike protein, and the dominant responses fell in regions 160-218 and 743-854. Conclusions about previously exposed vaccinees were limited because only 6 or 7 AZD1222 recipients were SARS-CoV-2 seropositive at baseline. In the small 56-69-year group, the increase in depth fell short of significance, most likely because of low power. Participants were mostly white British and included more females than males, and it was suggested by the authors that clonal diversity may have been underestimated. After two AZD1222 doses, spike-specific TCR breadth and depth were significantly higher than at day 0 and than in MenACWY recipients.

This receptor was obtained from an adult who received the MenACWY meningococcal vaccine as a control. The source material was peripheral blood, sampled 28 days after the second dose of the MenACWY control vaccine.

The DNA reads as follows: TGTGCCAGCAGCCGCCCCGGGCAGGGTGGTGAAAAACTGTTTTTT. Its protein is CASSRPGQGGEKLFF. The rearrangement joined TRBV3-1 (or the pseudogene TRBV3-2) to TRBJ1-4, and TRBD1 may be the D gene, going by 5 matching bases. CDR1 and CDR2 are drawn from the germline V gene (reference sequence): LGHDT, YNNKEL. The CDR3 numbers 15 residues from cysteine through phenylalanine. Only the CDR3 region is kept as DNA, spanning 45 bases read in frame from base 1. V is cut by 4 bases and J by 7 bases, and the space between the germline ends is 16 bases.